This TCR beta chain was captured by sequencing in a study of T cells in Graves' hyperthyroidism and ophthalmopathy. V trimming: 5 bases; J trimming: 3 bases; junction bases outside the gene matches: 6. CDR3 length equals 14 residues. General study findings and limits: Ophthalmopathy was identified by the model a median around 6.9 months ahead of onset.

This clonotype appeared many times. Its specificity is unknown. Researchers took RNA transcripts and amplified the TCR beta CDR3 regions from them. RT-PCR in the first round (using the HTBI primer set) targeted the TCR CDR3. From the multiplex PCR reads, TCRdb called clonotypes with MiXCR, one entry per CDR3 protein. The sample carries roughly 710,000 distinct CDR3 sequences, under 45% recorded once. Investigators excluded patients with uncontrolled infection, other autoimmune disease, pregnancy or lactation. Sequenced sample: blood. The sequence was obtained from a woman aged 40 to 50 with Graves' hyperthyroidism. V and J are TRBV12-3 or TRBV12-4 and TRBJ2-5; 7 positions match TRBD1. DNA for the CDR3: TGTGCCAGCAGTACCCTCGACAGGGAAGAGACCCAGTACTTC. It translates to CASSTLDREETQYF.